This T cell receptor (beta chain) came from a study of T cell clonotyping in hematopoietic cell transplantation. Method: immunoSEQ multiplex PCR; TCRdb's copy keeps in-frame clones and lacks some. This sample has 15,000 to 20,000 clones, with about 90% found just once. Trimming stripped 4 bases from V and 1 base from J, with 8 bases between. CDR3 size: 13 residues. The V gene's germline CDR1 is SGHRS and CDR2 YFSETQ. The sample holds one count of this clone. Its antigen is undetermined. General study findings and limits: Broader posttransplant TCR repertoire diversity was predicted by graft donor and pretransplant recipient Inverse Simpson Index values. Few recipient clonotypes overlapped donors; over 95% were de novo at given depth. Recipient TCR diversity dropped after transplant; expanded clonotypes rose from day 30 to 180. Without cell sorting, CD4 versus CD8 contributions remain unresolved.

The specimen was peripheral blood mononuclear cells. The receptor comes from a man aged 35 to 55 in good health. Some clones in this sample may be carry-over from other donors' samples. The chain recombines TRBV5-1 with TRBJ1-1; no reliable D call. CDR3 bases: TGCGCCAGCAGCACTGGGCCGAACACTGAAGCTTTCTTT. Its translation: CASSTGPNTEAFF.